A selection of T cell receptor beta chains follows, all from one sample in a study of cytomegalovirus exposure and HLA in healthy donors. This table comes from immunoSEQ multiplex PCR, and its TCRdb copy is limited to in-frame clones, with some not included. The data contain over 85,000 clones, less than 90% of them singletons. Sequenced sample: PBMCs. Receptors were obtained from a young woman in good health and CMV-seropositive. The CDR3 runs from the conserved cysteine through the conserved F or W. A D gene is named only where the DNA matches it firmly. Part of the rows lack a size; the others show once, few, many or a class for expanded clones.

abundance: once
j_gene: TRBJ2-1
d_gene: TRBD2
v_gene: TRBV10-3
CDR3aa: CAIKSSGGAANEQFF
CDR3nt: TGTGCCATCAAATCTAGCGGGGGGGCCGCCAATGAGCAGTTCTTC

abundance: NA
j_gene: TRBJ2-7
d_gene: NA
v_gene: TRBV29-1
CDR3aa: CSVSPHTVTYEQYF
CDR3nt: TGCAGCGTTTCTCCACACACAGTGACCTACGAGCAGTACTTC

abundance: NA
j_gene: TRBJ1-1
d_gene: NA
v_gene: TRBV6-4
CDR3aa: CASKRLTTDTEAFF
CDR3nt: TGTGCCAGCAAGCGGCTGACCACGGACACTGAAGCTTTCTTT

abundance: NA
j_gene: TRBJ1-5
d_gene: NA
v_gene: TRBV4-1
CDR3aa: CASSQYSQEGSNQPQHF
CDR3nt: TGCGCCAGCAGCCAATATTCCCAGGAGGGTAGCAATCAGCCCCAGCATTTT

abundance: NA
j_gene: TRBJ2-7
d_gene: NA
v_gene: TRBV28
CDR3aa: CASSHAQGLSGSYEQYF
CDR3nt: TGTGCCAGCAGTCACGCGCAGGGACTGTCAGGATCCTACGAGCAGTACTTC

abundance: NA
j_gene: TRBJ2-7
d_gene: TRBD1
v_gene: TRBV7-6
CDR3aa: CASSPQPAGGYEQYF
CDR3nt: TGTGCCAGCAGCCCACAACCGGCAGGGGGCTACGAGCAGTACTTC

abundance: NA
j_gene: TRBJ1-2
d_gene: TRBD1
v_gene: TRBV25-1
CDR3aa: CASSEPGTGRADGYTF
CDR3nt: TGTGCCAGCAGTGAACCGGGGACAGGGCGTGCTGATGGCTACACCTTC

abundance: once
j_gene: TRBJ2-3
d_gene: NA
v_gene: TRBV28
CDR3aa: CASSWVRAGGDTQYF
CDR3nt: TGTGCCAGCAGTTGGGTCCGGGCCGGGGGAGATACGCAGTATTTT

abundance: once
j_gene: TRBJ2-1
d_gene: NA
v_gene: TRBV7-8
CDR3aa: CASSSGWDEQFF
CDR3nt: TGTGCCAGCAGCTCGGGTTGGGATGAGCAGTTCTTC

abundance: NA
j_gene: TRBJ2-7
d_gene: TRBD2
v_gene: TRBV29-1
CDR3aa: CSVTSSGYEQYF
CDR3nt: TGCAGCGTTACAAGTAGCGGGTACGAGCAGTACTTC

abundance: NA
j_gene: TRBJ2-3
d_gene: NA
v_gene: TRBV6-6
CDR3aa: CASSYLRGTDTQYF
CDR3nt: TGTGCCAGCAGTTATCTGCGGGGCACAGATACGCAGTATTTT

abundance: NA
j_gene: TRBJ1-1
d_gene: TRBD1
v_gene: TRBV30
CDR3aa: CAWSLPDRESAEAFF
CDR3nt: TGTGCCTGGAGTCTCCCTGACAGGGAAAGCGCTGAAGCTTTCTTT

abundance: NA
j_gene: TRBJ1-5
d_gene: TRBD1
v_gene: TRBV2
CDR3aa: CASSWTGLNQPQHF
CDR3nt: TGTGCCAGCAGTTGGACAGGCCTTAATCAGCCCCAGCATTTT

abundance: once
j_gene: TRBJ1-4
d_gene: TRBD1
v_gene: TRBV27
CDR3aa: CASSSPGQANEKLFF
CDR3nt: TGTGCCAGCAGTTCTCCGGGACAGGCTAATGAAAAACTGTTTTTT

abundance: few
j_gene: TRBJ1-6
d_gene: TRBD1
v_gene: TRBV4-1
CDR3aa: CASSQGQGSYNSPLHF
CDR3nt: TGCGCCAGCAGCCAAGGACAGGGCTCCTATAATTCACCCCTCCACTTT

abundance: NA
j_gene: TRBJ2-3
d_gene: NA
v_gene: TRBV6-1
CDR3aa: CASSFRYSSTDTQYF
CDR3nt: TGTGCCAGCAGTTTCAGGTATTCTAGCACAGATACGCAGTATTTT

abundance: NA
j_gene: TRBJ2-1
d_gene: TRBD2
v_gene: TRBV28
CDR3aa: CASSLGTSGGYTLFF
CDR3nt: TGTGCCAGCAGTTTAGGGACTAGCGGGGGCTATACTCTGTTCTTC

abundance: once
j_gene: TRBJ2-1
d_gene: TRBD2
v_gene: TRBV7-2
CDR3aa: CASSLGEISGVPKQFF
CDR3nt: TGTGCCAGCAGCTTAGGAGAGATTAGCGGGGTCCCGAAGCAGTTCTTC

abundance: NA
j_gene: TRBJ1-5
d_gene: NA
v_gene: TRBV30
CDR3aa: CAWSAGDGSNQPQHF
CDR3nt: TGTGCCTGGAGTGCAGGGGATGGAAGCAATCAGCCCCAGCATTTT

abundance: NA
j_gene: TRBJ2-7
d_gene: TRBD1
v_gene: TRBV10-3
CDR3aa: CAISEPGQAGYGEQYF
CDR3nt: TGTGCCATCAGTGAGCCAGGACAGGCTGGATATGGCGAGCAGTACTTC

abundance: NA
j_gene: TRBJ1-1
d_gene: NA
v_gene: TRBV23-1
CDR3aa: CASSQSGTPEAFF
CDR3nt: TGCGCCAGCAGTCAATCGGGGACACCTGAAGCTTTCTTT

abundance: NA
j_gene: TRBJ1-4
d_gene: NA
v_gene: TRBV7-2
CDR3aa: CASSPPGAGREKLFF
CDR3nt: TGTGCCAGCAGCCCGCCTGGGGCGGGGCGTGAAAAACTGTTTTTT

abundance: NA
j_gene: TRBJ2-5
d_gene: TRBD2
v_gene: TRBV5-1
CDR3aa: CASSLAGSGGVQETQYF
CDR3nt: TGCGCCAGCAGCTTGGCGGGGTCTGGGGGGGTCCAAGAGACCCAGTACTTC

abundance: NA
j_gene: TRBJ2-6
d_gene: NA
v_gene: TRBV29-1
CDR3aa: CSASGSGANVLTF
CDR3nt: TGCAGCGCGTCGGGCTCTGGGGCCAACGTCCTGACTTTC

abundance: NA
j_gene: TRBJ1-6
d_gene: NA
v_gene: TRBV19
CDR3aa: CASSIGSSYNSPLHF
CDR3nt: TGTGCCAGTAGTATCGGGAGCTCCTATAATTCACCCCTCCACTTT

abundance: NA
j_gene: TRBJ2-7
d_gene: NA
v_gene: TRBV9
CDR3aa: CASSNAQGQYF
CDR3nt: TGTGCCAGCAGCAACGCCCAGGGGCAGTACTTC

abundance: NA
j_gene: TRBJ2-3
d_gene: NA
v_gene: TRBV5-1
CDR3aa: CASSWDEVAGGSRLYF
CDR3nt: NA

abundance: NA
j_gene: TRBJ1-1
d_gene: NA
v_gene: TRBV7-9
CDR3aa: CASSLLTANTEAFF
CDR3nt: TGTGCCAGCAGCTTATTGACAGCGAACACTGAAGCTTTCTTT

abundance: NA
j_gene: TRBJ2-2
d_gene: TRBD2
v_gene: TRBV5-1
CDR3aa: CASSLVQRGGPITGELFF
CDR3nt: TGCGCCAGCAGCTTGGTCCAGCGGGGGGGCCCGATCACCGGGGAGCTGTTTTTT

abundance: NA
j_gene: TRBJ2-5
d_gene: NA
v_gene: TRBV5-6
CDR3aa: CASSSGRGETQYF
CDR3nt: TGTGCCAGCAGCTCCGGCCGGGGAGAGACCCAGTACTTC

abundance: NA
j_gene: TRBJ2-5
d_gene: NA
v_gene: TRBV19
CDR3aa: CASSKGGEQTQYF
CDR3nt: TGTGCCAGTAGTAAGGGGGGGGAACAGACCCAGTACTTC

abundance: NA
j_gene: TRBJ2-7
d_gene: TRBD1
v_gene: TRBV2
CDR3aa: CASRGQTYEQYF
CDR3nt: TGTGCCAGCAGGGGACAGACCTACGAGCAGTACTTC

abundance: NA
j_gene: TRBJ2-1
d_gene: TRBD1
v_gene: TRBV7-7
CDR3aa: CASSRDRVNNEQFF
CDR3nt: TGTGCCAGCAGCCGGGACAGGGTCAACAATGAGCAGTTCTTC

abundance: once
j_gene: TRBJ2-2
d_gene: TRBD1
v_gene: TRBV30
CDR3aa: CAWAYLPRQGGRTGELFF
CDR3nt: TGTGCCTGGGCTTACCTCCCCCGACAGGGGGGGCGGACCGGGGAGCTGTTTTTT

abundance: NA
j_gene: TRBJ2-3
d_gene: NA
v_gene: TRBV10-1
CDR3aa: CASRMGATDTQYF
CDR3nt: TGCGCCAGCAGAATGGGGGCCACAGATACGCAGTATTTT

abundance: NA
j_gene: TRBJ2-7
d_gene: NA
v_gene: TRBV28
CDR3aa: CASEKGLYEQYF
CDR3nt: TGTGCCAGCGAGAAGGGGCTCTACGAGCAGTACTTC

abundance: once
j_gene: TRBJ1-2
d_gene: TRBD1
v_gene: TRBV7-9
CDR3aa: CASSPLRDRGYEANYGYTF
CDR3nt: TGTGCCAGCAGCCCCCTTCGGGACAGGGGGTATGAAGCTAACTATGGCTACACCTTC

abundance: few
j_gene: TRBJ2-7
d_gene: NA
v_gene: TRBV18
CDR3aa: CASSPPTLVSGAKDEQYF
CDR3nt: TGTGCCAGCTCACCACCCACTCTAGTGTCAGGGGCTAAGGACGAGCAGTACTTC

abundance: NA
j_gene: TRBJ2-1
d_gene: TRBD1
v_gene: TRBV6-5
CDR3aa: CASSYSRTGDNEQFF
CDR3nt: TGTGCCAGCAGTTACTCGCGGACAGGGGACAATGAGCAGTTCTTC

abundance: NA
j_gene: TRBJ1-3
d_gene: NA
v_gene: TRBV28
CDR3aa: CASSLSLTGKYGNTIYF
CDR3nt: TGTGCCAGCAGTTTATCCCTCACAGGGAAATATGGAAACACCATATATTTT

abundance: NA
j_gene: TRBJ1-5
d_gene: NA
v_gene: TRBV27
CDR3aa: CASRPGQPQHF
CDR3nt: TGTGCCAGCAGACCCGGTCAGCCCCAGCATTTT

abundance: NA
j_gene: TRBJ2-3
d_gene: TRBD2
v_gene: TRBV4-1
CDR3aa: CASSPIGLAENTDTQYF
CDR3nt: TGCGCCAGCAGCCCTATAGGACTAGCGGAAAACACAGATACGCAGTATTTT

abundance: NA
j_gene: TRBJ2-7
d_gene: TRBD2
v_gene: TRBV27
CDR3aa: CASSLWSGGNEQYF
CDR3nt: TGTGCCAGCAGTTTATGGTCGGGGGGGAACGAGCAGTACTTC

abundance: NA
j_gene: TRBJ1-2
d_gene: TRBD1
v_gene: TRBV27
CDR3aa: CASSLTPGQGYGYTF
CDR3nt: TGTGCCAGCAGTTTAACCCCGGGACAGGGATATGGCTACACCTTC

abundance: NA
j_gene: TRBJ2-3
d_gene: TRBD2
v_gene: TRBV7-2
CDR3aa: CASSLDGRGGDTQYF
CDR3nt: TGTGCCAGCAGCTTAGATGGGCGGGGGGGAGATACGCAGTATTTT

abundance: NA
j_gene: TRBJ1-6
d_gene: NA
v_gene: TRBV6-1
CDR3aa: CASSEREGKGNSPLHF
CDR3nt: TGTGCCAGCAGTGAAAGGGAGGGGAAGGGTAATTCACCCCTCCACTTT

abundance: few
j_gene: TRBJ2-3
d_gene: NA
v_gene: TRBV6-4
CDR3aa: CASSEAQGTTDTQYF
CDR3nt: TGTGCCAGCAGTGAGGCCCAGGGTACCACAGATACGCAGTATTTT

abundance: NA
j_gene: TRBJ2-1
d_gene: NA
v_gene: TRBV9
CDR3aa: CASSAATGSSYNEQFF
CDR3nt: TGTGCCAGCAGCGCCGCCACAGGGAGCTCCTACAATGAGCAGTTCTTC

abundance: few
j_gene: TRBJ2-7
d_gene: NA
v_gene: TRBV7-9
CDR3aa: CASSPVRDHEQYF
CDR3nt: TGTGCCAGCAGCCCCGTGCGGGACCACGAGCAGTACTTC

abundance: NA
j_gene: TRBJ1-2
d_gene: NA
v_gene: TRBV13
CDR3aa: CASSSTAGPANYGYTF
CDR3nt: TGTGCCAGCAGCTCGACGGCAGGTCCAGCTAACTATGGCTACACCTTC

abundance: NA
j_gene: TRBJ2-7
d_gene: NA
v_gene: TRBV5-1
CDR3aa: CARPRRGGPYEQYF
CDR3nt: TGCGCCAGGCCCCGGAGAGGGGGACCCTACGAGCAGTACTTC

abundance: NA
j_gene: TRBJ2-3
d_gene: NA
v_gene: TRBV7-2
CDR3aa: CASSLVSRDTQYF
CDR3nt: TGTGCCAGCAGCTTAGTTTCCAGAGATACGCAGTATTTT

abundance: NA
j_gene: TRBJ2-3
d_gene: NA
v_gene: TRBV5-6
CDR3aa: CASSPGGGAATQYF
CDR3nt: TGTGCCAGCAGCCCGGGTGGGGGCGCCGCCACGCAGTATTTT

abundance: NA
j_gene: TRBJ1-4
d_gene: NA
v_gene: TRBV30
CDR3aa: CAWSWEAGNGEKLFF
CDR3nt: TGTGCCTGGAGTTGGGAGGCGGGTAACGGGGAAAAACTGTTTTTT

abundance: NA
j_gene: TRBJ2-7
d_gene: TRBD2
v_gene: TRBV14
CDR3aa: CASSQELSGVSYEQYF
CDR3nt: TGTGCCAGCAGCCAAGAACTCAGCGGGGTATCCTACGAGCAGTACTTC

abundance: NA
j_gene: TRBJ2-7
d_gene: NA
v_gene: TRBV28
CDR3aa: CASSLIGGLGEQYF
CDR3nt: TGTGCCAGCAGTTTAATAGGAGGACTGGGCGAGCAGTACTTC

abundance: NA
j_gene: TRBJ1-1
d_gene: NA
v_gene: TRBV2
CDR3aa: CAGNRGEEMNTEAFF
CDR3nt: TGTGCCGGAAACCGGGGGGAGGAAATGAACACTGAAGCTTTCTTT

abundance: NA
j_gene: TRBJ2-7
d_gene: TRBD1
v_gene: TRBV2
CDR3aa: CASSRSPDRASYEQYF
CDR3nt: TGTGCCAGCAGCAGAAGCCCGGACAGGGCCTCCTACGAGCAGTACTTC

abundance: few
j_gene: TRBJ1-5
d_gene: NA
v_gene: TRBV7-2
CDR3aa: CASSLDQGQPQHF
CDR3nt: TGTGCCAGCAGCTTAGACCAGGGTCAGCCCCAGCATTTT